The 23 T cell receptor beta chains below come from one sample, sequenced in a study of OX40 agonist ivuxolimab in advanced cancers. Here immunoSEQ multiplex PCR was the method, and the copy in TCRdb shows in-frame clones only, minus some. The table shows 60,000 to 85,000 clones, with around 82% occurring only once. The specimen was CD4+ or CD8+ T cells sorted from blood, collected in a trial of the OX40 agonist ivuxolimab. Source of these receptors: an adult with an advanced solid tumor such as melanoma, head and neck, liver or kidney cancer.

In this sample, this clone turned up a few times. The CDR3, as DNA: TGTGCCAGCAGTTACTCCGGGGTCGAGCAGTACTTC. Translating gives CASSYSGVEQYF. The V gene is TRBV6-6, the J gene TRBJ2-7; D possibly corresponds to TRBD2 (5 bases). This CDR3 contains 12 residues. Trimming removed 0 bases at V and 6 bases at J, with 6 bases between. Germline V CDR1 and CDR2: MNHNY, SVGAGI (reference sequence).

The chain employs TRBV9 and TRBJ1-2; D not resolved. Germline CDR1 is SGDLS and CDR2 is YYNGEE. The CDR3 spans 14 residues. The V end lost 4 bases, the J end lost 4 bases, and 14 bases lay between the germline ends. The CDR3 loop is CASSPSGRTYGYTF. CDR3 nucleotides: TGTGCCAGCAGCCCGAGCGGTAGGACCTATGGCTACACCTTC.

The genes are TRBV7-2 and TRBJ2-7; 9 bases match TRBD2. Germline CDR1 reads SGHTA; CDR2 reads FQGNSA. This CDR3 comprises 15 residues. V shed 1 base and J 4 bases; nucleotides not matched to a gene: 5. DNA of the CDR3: TGTGCCAGCAGCTTAGTGGCGGGAGGGCTATACGAGCAGTACTTC. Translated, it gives CASSLVAGGLYEQYF.

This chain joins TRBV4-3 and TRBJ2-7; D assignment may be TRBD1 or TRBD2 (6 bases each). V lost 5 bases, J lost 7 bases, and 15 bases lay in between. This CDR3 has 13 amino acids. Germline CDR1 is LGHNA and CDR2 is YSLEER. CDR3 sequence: CASSFVGGQEQYF. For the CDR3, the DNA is TGCGCCAGCAGCTTCGTAGGGGGGCAAGAGCAGTACTTC.

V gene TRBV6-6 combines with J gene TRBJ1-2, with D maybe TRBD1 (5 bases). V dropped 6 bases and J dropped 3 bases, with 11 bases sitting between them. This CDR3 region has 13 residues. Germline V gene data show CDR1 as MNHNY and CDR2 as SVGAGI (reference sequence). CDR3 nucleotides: TGTGCCAGCAGCCCGGAAGGGGACTATGGCTACACCTTC. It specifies CASSPEGDYGYTF.

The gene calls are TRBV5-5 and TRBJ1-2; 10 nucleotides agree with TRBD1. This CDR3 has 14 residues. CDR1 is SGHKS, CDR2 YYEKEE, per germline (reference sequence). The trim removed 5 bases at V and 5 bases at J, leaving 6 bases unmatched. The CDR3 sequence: CASSRGQGVYGYTF. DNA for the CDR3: TGTGCCAGCAGTCGAGGACAGGGGGTATATGGCTACACCTTC.

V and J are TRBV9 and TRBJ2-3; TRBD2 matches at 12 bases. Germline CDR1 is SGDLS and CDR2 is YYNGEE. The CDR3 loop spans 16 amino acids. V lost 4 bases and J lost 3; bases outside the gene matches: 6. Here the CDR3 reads CASSPTSGSITDTQYF. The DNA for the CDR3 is TGTGCCAGCAGCCCGACTAGCGGGAGTATTACAGATACGCAGTATTTT.

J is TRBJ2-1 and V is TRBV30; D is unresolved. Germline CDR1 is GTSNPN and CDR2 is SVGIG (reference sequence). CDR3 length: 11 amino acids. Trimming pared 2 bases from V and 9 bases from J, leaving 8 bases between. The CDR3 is CAWSTAGEQFF. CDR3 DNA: TGTGCCTGGAGTACCGCCGGTGAGCAGTTCTTC.

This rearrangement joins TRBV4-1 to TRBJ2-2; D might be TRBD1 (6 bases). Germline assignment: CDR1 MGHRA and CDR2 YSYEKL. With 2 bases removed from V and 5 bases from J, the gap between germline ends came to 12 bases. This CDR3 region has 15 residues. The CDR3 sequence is CASSQWQGRTGELFF. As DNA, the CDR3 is TGCGCCAGCAGCCAATGGCAGGGGCGGACCGGGGAGCTGTTTTTT.

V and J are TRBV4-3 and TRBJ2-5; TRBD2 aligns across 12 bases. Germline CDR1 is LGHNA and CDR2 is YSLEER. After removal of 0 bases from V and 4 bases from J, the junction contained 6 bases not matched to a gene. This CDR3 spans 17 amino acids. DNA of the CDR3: TGCGCCAGCAGCCAAGATCCTAGCGGGGGGGCATCAGAGACCCAGTACTTC. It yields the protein CASSQDPSGGASETQYF.

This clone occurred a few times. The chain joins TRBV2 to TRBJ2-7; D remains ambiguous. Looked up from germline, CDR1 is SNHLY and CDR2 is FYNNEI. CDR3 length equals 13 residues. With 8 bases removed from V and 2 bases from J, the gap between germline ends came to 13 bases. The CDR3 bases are TGTGCCAGCGGCTTGCCTCTTACCTACGAGCAGTACTTC. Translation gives CASGLPLTYEQYF. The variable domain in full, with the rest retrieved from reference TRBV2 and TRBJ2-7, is EPEVTQTPSHQVTQMGQEVILRCVPISNHLYFYWYRQILGQKVEFLVSFYNNEISEKSEIFDDQFSVERPDGSNFTLKIRSTKLEDSAMYFCASGLPLTYEQYFGPGTRLTVT.

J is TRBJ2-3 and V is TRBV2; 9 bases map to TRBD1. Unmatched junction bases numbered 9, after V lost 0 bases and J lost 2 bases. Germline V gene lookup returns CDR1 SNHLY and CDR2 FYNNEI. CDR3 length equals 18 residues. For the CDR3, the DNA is TGTGCCAGCAGTGAAGCATGGGACAGGGTGAGCCCCACAGATACGCAGTATTTT. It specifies CASSEAWDRVSPTDTQYF.

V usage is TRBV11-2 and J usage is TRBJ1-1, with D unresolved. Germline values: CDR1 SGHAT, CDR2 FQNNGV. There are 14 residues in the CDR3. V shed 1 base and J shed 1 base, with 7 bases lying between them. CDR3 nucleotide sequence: TGTGCCAGCAGCTTAGGGGATCGGAACACTGAAGCTTTCTTT. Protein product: CASSLGDRNTEAFF.

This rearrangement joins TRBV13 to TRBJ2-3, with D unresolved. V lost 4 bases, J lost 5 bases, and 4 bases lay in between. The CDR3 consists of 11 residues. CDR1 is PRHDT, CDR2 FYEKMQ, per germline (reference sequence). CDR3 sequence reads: CASSWGDTQYF. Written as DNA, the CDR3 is TGTGCCAGCAGCTGGGGAGATACGCAGTATTTT.

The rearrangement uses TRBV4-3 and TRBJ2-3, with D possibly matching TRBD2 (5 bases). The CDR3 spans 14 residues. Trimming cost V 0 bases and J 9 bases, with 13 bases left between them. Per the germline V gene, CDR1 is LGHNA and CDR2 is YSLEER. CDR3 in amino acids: CASSQDNLGATQYF. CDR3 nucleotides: TGCGCCAGCAGCCAAGATAACCTGGGAGCAACGCAGTATTTT.

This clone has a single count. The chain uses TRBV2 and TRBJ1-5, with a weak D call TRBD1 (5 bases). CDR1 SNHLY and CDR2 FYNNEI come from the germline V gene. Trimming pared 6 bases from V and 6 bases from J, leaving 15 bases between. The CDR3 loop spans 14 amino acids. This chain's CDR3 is CASRGPGAGQPQHF. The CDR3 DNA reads TGTGCCAGCAGGGGACCAGGCGCTGGTCAGCCCCAGCATTTT.

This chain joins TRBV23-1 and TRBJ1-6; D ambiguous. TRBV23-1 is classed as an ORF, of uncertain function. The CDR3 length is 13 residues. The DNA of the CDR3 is TGCGCTAAATACAAAACTAATAATTCACCCCTCCACTTT. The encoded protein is CAKYKTNNSPLHF.

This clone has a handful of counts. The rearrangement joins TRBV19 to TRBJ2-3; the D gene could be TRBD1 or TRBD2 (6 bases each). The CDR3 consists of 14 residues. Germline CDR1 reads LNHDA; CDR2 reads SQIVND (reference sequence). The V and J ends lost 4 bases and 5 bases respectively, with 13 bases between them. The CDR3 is CASSNRGRRDTQYF. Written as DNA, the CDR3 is TGTGCCAGTAGTAATCGGGGGCGAAGAGATACGCAGTATTTT.

The CDR3 sequence: CASSLGGPMNTEAFF. CDR3 sequence (DNA): TGTGCCAGCAGTCTTGGGGGACCGATGAACACTGAAGCTTTCTTT. The chain couples TRBV2 to TRBJ1-1; D possibly corresponds to TRBD1 (5 bases). CDR3 length: 15 residues. The germline gives CDR1 SNHLY, CDR2 FYNNEI. V was trimmed by 5 bases and J by 0 bases, leaving 13 bases between them.

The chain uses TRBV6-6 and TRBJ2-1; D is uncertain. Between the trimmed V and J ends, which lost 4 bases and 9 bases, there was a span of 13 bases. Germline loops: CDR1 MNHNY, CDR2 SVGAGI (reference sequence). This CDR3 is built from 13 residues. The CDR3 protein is CASSSWTPGEQFF. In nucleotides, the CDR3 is TGTGCCAGCAGTTCCTGGACCCCCGGTGAGCAGTTCTTC.

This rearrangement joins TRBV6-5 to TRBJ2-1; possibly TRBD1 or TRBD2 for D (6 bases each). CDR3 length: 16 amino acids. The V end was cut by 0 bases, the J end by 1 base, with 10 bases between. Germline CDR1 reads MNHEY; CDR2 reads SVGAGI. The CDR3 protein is CASSYSGGVSYNEQFF. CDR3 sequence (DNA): TGTGCCAGCAGTTACTCGGGGGGCGTTTCCTACAATGAGCAGTTCTTC.

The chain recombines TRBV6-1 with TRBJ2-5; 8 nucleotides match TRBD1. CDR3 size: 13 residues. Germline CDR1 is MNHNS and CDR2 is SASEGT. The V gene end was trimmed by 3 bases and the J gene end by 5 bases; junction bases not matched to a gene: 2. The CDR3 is CASSDRGRETQYF. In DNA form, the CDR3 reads TGTGCCAGCAGTGACAGGGGGCGGGAGACCCAGTACTTC.

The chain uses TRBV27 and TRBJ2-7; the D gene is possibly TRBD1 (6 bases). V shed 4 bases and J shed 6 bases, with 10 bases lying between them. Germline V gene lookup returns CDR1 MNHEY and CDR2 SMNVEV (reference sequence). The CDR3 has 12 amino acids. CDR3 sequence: CASSSQGREQYF. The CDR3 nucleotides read TGTGCCAGCAGTTCACAGGGTCGCGAGCAGTACTTC.